The table lists the clone carrying this TCR beta chain with many counts. The antigen is undetermined. TCR beta cDNA libraries included unique molecular identifiers. A single record per CDR3 protein comes from TCRdb applying MiXCR to the PCR reads. The sample includes about 430,000 distinct CDR3 sequences, approximately 37% of them seen just once. The V and J ends lost 6 bases and 6 bases, in that order; junction bases with no gene match: 9. Germline CDR1 reads DFQATT; CDR2 reads SNEGSKA (reference sequence). This CDR3 is 14 amino acids long. The sample is drawn from a study of post-analysis software for immune sequencing data. Regarding the study as a whole: Comparison of patients with controls showed 4 to 6 TRBV segments more frequent in patients, TRBV5-6, TRBV5-1 and TRBV20-1 among them.

This sequence originates from a girl aged 2 to 9 with multiple sclerosis. The V gene is TRBV20-1, the J gene TRBJ2-5; TRBD1 agrees at 11 bases. The specimen sequenced was blood. The CDR3 nucleotides are TGCAGTGCCTCTACGGGACAGGGGGTTAAGACCCAGTACTTC. This encodes CSASTGQGVKTQYF.